The rows below give T cell receptor beta chains drawn from one sample of a study of blood T cell repertoires in COVID-19. Sequenced by immunoSEQ multiplex PCR; TCRdb stores in-frame clones only, minus some. The profile shows more than 350,000 clones, approximately 89% of them singletons. The sample was peripheral blood. These receptors were collected from a woman aged 25 to 39 with COVID-19, enrolled during active disease. CDR3s leave out the opening cysteine and the closing phenylalanine or tryptophan. The size field is filled for only some rows; it gives once, few, many or a size class.

ASSPPARGPQETQY	14	-	TRBJ2-5	TRBV7-2
ASSSGVNSPLH	11	-	TRBJ1-6	TRBV18
ASKREGLGEQF	11	-	TRBJ2-1	TRBV2
ASGGQPNYGYT	11	few	TRBJ1-2	TRBV6-5
AWDPGTGAVTEAF	13	-	TRBJ1-1	TRBV30
ATSRDRGGGEQY	12	-	TRBJ2-7	TRBV15
ASSEKGVGGNQPQH	14	-	TRBJ1-5	TRBV4-1
ASSDGGFTDTQY	12	few	TRBJ2-3	TRBV19
ASSWRITGTLEETQY	15	-	TRBJ2-5	TRBV11-2
ASSPLSGSQNEKLF	14	-	TRBJ1-4	TRBV18
ASSLTVPGGNSPLH	14	-	TRBJ1-6	TRBV7-3
ASSPPGVLSYEQY	13	-	TRBJ2-7	TRBV7-9
ASSLLGTGPNEQF	13	-	TRBJ2-1	TRBV5-4
ASSFRDNKNIQY	12	once	TRBJ2-4	TRBV5-5
ASSPTVSASEKLF	13	-	TRBJ1-4	TRBV19
ASSPLTSGIRETQY	14	-	TRBJ2-5	TRBV18
ASRPTRGLTNEKLF	14	once	TRBJ1-4	TRBV28
ASRPGLAGGGF	11	once	TRBJ2-1	TRBV6-5
ASSSYRGGRASYNEQF	16	-	TRBJ2-1	TRBV28
ASSTPRGGTNQPQH	14	-	TRBJ1-5	TRBV6-6
ASSSSPGQSNTGELF	15	-	TRBJ2-2	TRBV7-3
ASSLSGQIIYEQY	13	-	TRBJ2-7	TRBV2
ASSFPRLASGEQY	13	-	TRBJ2-7	TRBV6-2/TRBV6-3
ATQGGEQF	8	-	TRBJ2-1	TRBV28
ATGQGVSTDTQY	12	-	TRBJ2-3	TRBV19
ASTSTLQGKIEPQH	14	-	TRBJ1-5	TRBV19
ASSYSTGKETQY	12	-	TRBJ2-5	TRBV6-5
ASSPTDTHYGYT	12	-	TRBJ1-2	TRBV5-1
ASSLTSGRFNEQY	13	-	TRBJ2-7	TRBV4-3
ASSQYSGGNQPQH	13	-	TRBJ1-5	TRBV7-2
ASSIDARTFGYGYT	14	once	TRBJ1-2	TRBV19
ASSYSKRVNTEAF	13	few	TRBJ1-1	TRBV6-5
ASSQALTLAGRVNSYNEQF	19	-	TRBJ2-1	TRBV4-1
AWSKLANTGELF	12	-	TRBJ2-2	TRBV30